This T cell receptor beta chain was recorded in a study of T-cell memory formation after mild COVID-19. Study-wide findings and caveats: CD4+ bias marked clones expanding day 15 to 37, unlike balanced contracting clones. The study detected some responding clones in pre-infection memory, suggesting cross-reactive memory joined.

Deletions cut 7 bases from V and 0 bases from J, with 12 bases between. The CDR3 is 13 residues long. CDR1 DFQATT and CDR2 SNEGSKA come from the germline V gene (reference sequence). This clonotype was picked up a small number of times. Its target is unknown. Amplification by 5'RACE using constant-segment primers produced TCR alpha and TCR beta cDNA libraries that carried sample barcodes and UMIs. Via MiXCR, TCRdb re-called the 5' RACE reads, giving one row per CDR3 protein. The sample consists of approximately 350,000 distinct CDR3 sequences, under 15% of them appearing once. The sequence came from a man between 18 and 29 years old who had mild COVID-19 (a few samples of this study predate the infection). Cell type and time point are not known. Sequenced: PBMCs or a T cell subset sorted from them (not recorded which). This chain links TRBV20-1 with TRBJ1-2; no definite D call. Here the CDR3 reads CSVKTATNYGYTF. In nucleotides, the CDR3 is TGCAGTGTCAAGACGGCAACTAACTATGGCTACACCTTC.